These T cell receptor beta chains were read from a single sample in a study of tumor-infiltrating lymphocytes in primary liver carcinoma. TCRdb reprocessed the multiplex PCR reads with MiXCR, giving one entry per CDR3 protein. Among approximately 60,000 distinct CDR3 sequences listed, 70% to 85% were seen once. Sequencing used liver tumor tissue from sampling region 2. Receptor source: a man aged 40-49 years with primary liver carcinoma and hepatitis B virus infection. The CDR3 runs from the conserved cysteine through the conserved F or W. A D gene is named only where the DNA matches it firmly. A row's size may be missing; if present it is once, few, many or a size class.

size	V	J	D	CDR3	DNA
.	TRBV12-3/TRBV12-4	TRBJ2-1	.	CASSLGGTPSYNERFF	TGTGCCAGCAGTCTAGGGGGGACACCTTCCTACAATGAGCGGTTCTTC
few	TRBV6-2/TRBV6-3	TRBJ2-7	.	CASSREKWVEHYF	TGTGCCAGCAGTAGGGAAAAGTGGGTCGAGCATTACTTC
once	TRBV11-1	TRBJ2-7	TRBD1	CASSYGQGEDYEQYF	TGTGCCAGCAGCTACGGACAGGGGGAGGACTACGAGCAGTACTTC
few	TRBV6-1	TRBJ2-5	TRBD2	CASMHGLAGEETQYF	TGTGCCAGCATGCATGGACTAGCGGGAGAAGAGACCCAGTACTTC
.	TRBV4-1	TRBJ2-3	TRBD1	CASSPSGTGGPNTDRQYF	TGCGCCAGCAGCCCGTCAGGGACAGGGGGCCCCAACACAGATAGGCAGTATTTT
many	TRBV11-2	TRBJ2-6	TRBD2	CASSLGHPWREGRSGANVLTF	TGTGCCAGCAGCTTAGGCCATCCTTGGCGGGAGGGCCGCTCTGGGGCCAACGTCCTGACTTTC
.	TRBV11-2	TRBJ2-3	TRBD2	CASSLVKLAGGPIADTQYF	TGTGCCAGCAGCTTAGTCAAACTAGCGGGAGGGCCGATCGCAGATACGCAGTATTTT
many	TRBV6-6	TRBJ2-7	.	CASTPAGSSYEQYF	TGTGCCAGCACCCCGGCCGGGTCCTCCTACGAGCAGTACTTC
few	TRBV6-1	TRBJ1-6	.	CASTRRPGGYNSPLHF	TGTGCCAGCACTCGCCGGCCGGGCGGGTATAATTCACCCCTCCACTTT
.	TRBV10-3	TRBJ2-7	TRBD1	CAIGDNGQGMRQYF	TGTGCCATCGGTGATAATGGACAGGGGATGAGGCAGTACTTC
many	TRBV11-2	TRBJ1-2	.	CASSVGRGGGYTF	TGTGCAAGCAGCGTCGGGAGGGGTGGAGGCTACACCTTC
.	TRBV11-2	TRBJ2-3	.	CVSSLTSGSTDTQCF	TGTGTCAGCAGCTTGACTAGTGGGAGCACAGATACGCAGTGTTTT
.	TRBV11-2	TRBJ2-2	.	CVSSLDRGGLRPNTGELFF	TGCGTCAGCAGCTTAGATCGAGGGGGACTGCGCCCGAACACCGGGGAGCTCTTTTTT
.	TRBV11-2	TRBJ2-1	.	CARNPQRVGLGEQFF	TGTGCCAGGAATCCCCAGCGGGTGGGATTGGGTGAGCAGTTCTTC
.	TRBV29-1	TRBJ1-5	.	CSAGMGANQPQHF	TGCAGCGCCGGAATGGGAGCGAATCAGCCCCAGCATTTT
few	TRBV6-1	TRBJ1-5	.	CASSAQGDQPQHF	TGTGCCAGCAGTGCACAGGGTGATCAGCCCCAGCATTTT
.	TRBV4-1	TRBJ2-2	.	CASSQDRRFVVFTGELFF	TGCGCCAGCAGCCAAGATCGACGCTTTGTGGTGTTCACCGGGGAGCTGTTTTTT
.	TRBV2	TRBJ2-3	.	CASISRRKGTDTQYF	TGTGCCAGCATATCCCGGCGGAAGGGCACAGATACGCAGTATTTT
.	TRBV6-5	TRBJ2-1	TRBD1	CASSYLTGGNEQLF	TGTGCCAGCAGTTACCTTACAGGGGGCAATGAGCAGTTGTTC
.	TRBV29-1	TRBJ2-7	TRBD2	CSAANSGREYDQYF	TGCAGCGCTGCAAACTCCGGGAGGGAATACGACCAGTACTTC
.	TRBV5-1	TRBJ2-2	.	CASSWMDSNTGELFF	TGCGCCAGCAGCTGGATGGACAGCAACACCGGGGAGCTGTTTTTT
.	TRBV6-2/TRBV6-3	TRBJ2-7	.	CASSPRILHEQYF	TGTGCCAGCAGTCCAAGAATTTTACACGAGCAGTATTTC
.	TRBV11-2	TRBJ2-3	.	CVSSLGTDTQYF	TGTGTCAGCAGTCTGGGAACAGATACGCAGTATTTT
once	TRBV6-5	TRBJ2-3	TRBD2	CTSSCAGVADTQYF	TGTACCAGCAGTTGCGCGGGAGTCGCAGATACGCAGTATTTT
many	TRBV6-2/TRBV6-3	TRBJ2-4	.	CASSVRLGTQNIQYF	TGTGCCAGCAGTGTCCGTCTCGGGACTCAAAACATTCAGTACTTC
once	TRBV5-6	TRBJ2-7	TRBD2	CTSGAGTSWEQYF	TGTACCAGCGGCGCAGGGACTAGCTGGGAGCAGTACTTC
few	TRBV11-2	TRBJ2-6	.	CASSSVIGQEFGSGANVLTF	.
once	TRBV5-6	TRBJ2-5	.	CASSLEASLETQCF	TGTGCCAGCAGCTTGGAGGCTAGCCTAGAGACCCAGTGCTTC
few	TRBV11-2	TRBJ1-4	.	CAGSKLGAGNEKLFF	TGTGCCGGCAGCAAGCTGGGGGCGGGAAATGAAAAACTGTTTTTT
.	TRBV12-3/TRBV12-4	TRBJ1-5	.	CARTRGTAINQPQHF	TGTGCCCGCACGCGGGGTACCGCAATAAATCAGCCCCAGCATTTT
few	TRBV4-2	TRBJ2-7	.	CTSSQAPGPKYEQYF	TGTACCAGCAGCCAAGCTCCGGGACCAAAGTACGAGCAGTACTTC
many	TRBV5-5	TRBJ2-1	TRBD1	CASSFDRGNEQFF	TGTGCCAGCAGCTTCGACAGGGGGAATGAGCAGTTCTTC
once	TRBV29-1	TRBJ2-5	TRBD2	CSVRTSGSWADTQYF	TGTAGCGTTCGGACTAGCGGGAGTTGGGCAGATACCCAGTACTTC
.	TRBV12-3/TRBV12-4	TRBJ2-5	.	CAIRGEQETQYF	TGCGCCATCAGGGGCGAACAAGAGACCCAGTACTTC
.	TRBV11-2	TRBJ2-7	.	CASSFQGGQSSYEQYF	TGTGCCAGCAGCTTTCAAGGGGGTCAAAGTTCCTACGAACAGTACTTC
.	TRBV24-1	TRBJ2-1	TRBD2	CATSDSFGTSGRNEQFF	TGTGCCACCAGTGATTCTTTCGGGACTAGCGGGAGGAATGAGCAGTTCTTC
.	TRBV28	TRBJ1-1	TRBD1	CASSPRRSRGTGLWTEAFF	TGTGCCAGCAGTCCGCGCCGGTCGCGGGGGACAGGTTTGTGGACTGAAGCTTTCTTT
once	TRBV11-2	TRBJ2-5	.	CACSQTPGGGKRTQYF	TGTGCCTGCAGCCAAACTCCTGGTGGGGGGAAAAGGACCCAGTACTTC
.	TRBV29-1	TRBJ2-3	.	CSASHADTQYF	TGCAGTGCCTCGCATGCAGATACGCAATATTTT
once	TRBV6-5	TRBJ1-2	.	CASTPHSNYDYTF	TGTGCCAGCACCCCCCACAGCAACTACGACTACACCTTC
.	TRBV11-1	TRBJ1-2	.	CTSSFRTAADYGYTF	TGTACAAGCAGCTTTCGGACAGCGGCGGACTATGGCTACACCTTC
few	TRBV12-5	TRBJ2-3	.	CASAVTTSTDTRYF	TGTGCTAGTGCGGTCACAACTAGCACAGATACGCGGTATTTT
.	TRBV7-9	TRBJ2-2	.	CTSSLSSLGELFF	TGTACCAGCAGCTTATCCTCCCTCGGGGAGCTATTTTTT
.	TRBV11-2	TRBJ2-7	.	CASSSGRLYVREQYF	TGTGCCAGCAGCTCCGGACGGCTTTACGTGCGCGAGCAGTACTTC
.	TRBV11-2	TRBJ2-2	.	CASTAEYGELFF	TGTGCCAGCACCGCGGAGTACGGGGAGCTGTTTTTT
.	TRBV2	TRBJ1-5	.	CVSTGPKRNQPQHF	TGTGTCAGCACAGGCCCCAAGAGAAATCAGCCCCAGCATTTT
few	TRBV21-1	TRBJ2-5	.	CASSVKVRGQETQYF	TGTGCCAGCAGTGTAAAGGTCCGGGGCCAAGAGACCCAGTACTTC
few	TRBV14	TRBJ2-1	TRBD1	CASSQDRVNEQFF	TGTGCCAGCAGCCAGGACAGGGTTAATGAGCAGTTCTTC
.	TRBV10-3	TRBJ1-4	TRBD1	CTISESGQGATNEKLFF	TGTACCATCAGTGAGTCAGGACAGGGGGCAACTAATGAAAAACTGTTTTTT
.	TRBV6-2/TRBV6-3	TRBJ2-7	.	CASNYGAGVWIDEQYF	TGTGCCAGCAATTACGGGGCCGGAGTATGGATCGACGAGCAGTACTTC
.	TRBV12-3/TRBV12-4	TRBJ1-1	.	CASSLEGGSVFF	TGTGCCAGCAGTCTTGAAGGAGGCTCGGTTTTCTTT
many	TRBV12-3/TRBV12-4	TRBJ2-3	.	CASRTTDTQYF	TGTGCCAGCAGGACCACAGATACGCAGTATTTT
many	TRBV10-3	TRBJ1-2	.	CAISEARNYGYTF	TGTGCCATCAGTGAGGCCAGAAACTATGGCTACACCTTC
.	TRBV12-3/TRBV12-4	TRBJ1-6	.	CATSLASGSPLHF	TGTGCCACCAGTTTAGCGTCCGGTTCACCCCTCCACTTT
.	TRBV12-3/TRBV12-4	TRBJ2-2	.	CASSFFAGGFNTGELFF	TGTGCCAGCAGTTTTTTCGCCGGGGGATTTAACACCGGGGAGCTGTTTTTT
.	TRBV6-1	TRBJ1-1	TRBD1	CASRVLQGGAFF	TGTGCCAGCAGGGTACTACAGGGGGGAGCTTTCTTT
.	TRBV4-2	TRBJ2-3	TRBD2	CVSSQVALLAGAIDTQYF	TGTGTCAGCAGCCAAGTGGCGCTTCTAGCGGGAGCGATAGATACGCAGTATTTC